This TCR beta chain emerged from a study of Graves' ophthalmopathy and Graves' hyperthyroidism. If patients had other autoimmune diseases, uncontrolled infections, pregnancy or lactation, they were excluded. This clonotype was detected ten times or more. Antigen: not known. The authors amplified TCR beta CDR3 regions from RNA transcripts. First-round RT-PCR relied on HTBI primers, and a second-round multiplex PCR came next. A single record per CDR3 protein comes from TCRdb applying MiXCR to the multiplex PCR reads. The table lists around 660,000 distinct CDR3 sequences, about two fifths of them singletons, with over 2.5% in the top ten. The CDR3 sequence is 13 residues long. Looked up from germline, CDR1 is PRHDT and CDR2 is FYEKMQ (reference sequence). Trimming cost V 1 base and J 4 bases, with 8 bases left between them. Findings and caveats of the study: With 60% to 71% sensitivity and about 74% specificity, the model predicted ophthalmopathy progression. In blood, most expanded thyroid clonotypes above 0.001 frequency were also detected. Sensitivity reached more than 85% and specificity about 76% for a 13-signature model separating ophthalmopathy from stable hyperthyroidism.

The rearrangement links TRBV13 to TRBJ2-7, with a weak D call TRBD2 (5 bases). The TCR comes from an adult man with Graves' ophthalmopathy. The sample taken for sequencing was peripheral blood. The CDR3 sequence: CASSLAGKYEQYF. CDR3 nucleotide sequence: TGTGCCAGCAGCTTAGCGGGGAAATACGAGCAGTACTTC.